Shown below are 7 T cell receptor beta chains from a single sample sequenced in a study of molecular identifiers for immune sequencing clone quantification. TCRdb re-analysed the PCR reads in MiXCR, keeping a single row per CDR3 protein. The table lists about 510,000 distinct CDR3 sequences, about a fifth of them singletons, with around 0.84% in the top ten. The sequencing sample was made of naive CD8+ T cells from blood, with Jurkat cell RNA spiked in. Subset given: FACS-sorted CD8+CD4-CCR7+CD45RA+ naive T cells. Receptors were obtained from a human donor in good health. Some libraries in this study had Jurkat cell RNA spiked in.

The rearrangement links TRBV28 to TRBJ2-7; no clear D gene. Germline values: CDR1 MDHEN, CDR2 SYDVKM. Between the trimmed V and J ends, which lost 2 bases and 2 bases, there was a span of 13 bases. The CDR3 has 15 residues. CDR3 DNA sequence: TGTGCCAGCAGTTTAGTTTCCAGCGCCACCTACGAGCAGTACTTC. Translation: CASSLVSSATYEQYF.

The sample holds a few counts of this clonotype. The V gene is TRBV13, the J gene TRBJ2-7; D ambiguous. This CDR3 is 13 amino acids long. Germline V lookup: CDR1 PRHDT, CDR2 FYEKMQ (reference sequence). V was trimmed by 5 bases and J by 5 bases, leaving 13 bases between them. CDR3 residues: CASSPSRLDEQYF. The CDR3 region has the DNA TGTGCCAGCAGCCCCAGTCGGCTAGACGAGCAGTACTTC.

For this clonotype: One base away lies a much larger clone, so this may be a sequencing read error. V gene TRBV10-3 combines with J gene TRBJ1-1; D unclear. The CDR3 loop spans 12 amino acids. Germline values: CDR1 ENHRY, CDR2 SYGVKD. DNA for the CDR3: TGTACCATCACCCCAGGGAACACTGAAGCTTTCTTT. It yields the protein CTITPGNTEAFF.

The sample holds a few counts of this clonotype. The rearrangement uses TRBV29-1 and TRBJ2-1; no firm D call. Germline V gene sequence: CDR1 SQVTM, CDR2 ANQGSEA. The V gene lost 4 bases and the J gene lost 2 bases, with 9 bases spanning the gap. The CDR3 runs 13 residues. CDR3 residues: CSVVASTYNEQFF. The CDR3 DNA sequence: TGCAGCGTTGTGGCTTCTACCTACAATGAGCAGTTCTTC.

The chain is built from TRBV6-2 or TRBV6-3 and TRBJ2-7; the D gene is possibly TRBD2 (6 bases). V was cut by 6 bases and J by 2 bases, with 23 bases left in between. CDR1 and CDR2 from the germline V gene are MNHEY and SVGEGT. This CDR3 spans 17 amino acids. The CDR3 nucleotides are TGTGCCAGCAGGCAATCCCAACAGGAATGGGAGGCCTACGAGCAGTACTTC. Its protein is CASRQSQQEWEAYEQYF.

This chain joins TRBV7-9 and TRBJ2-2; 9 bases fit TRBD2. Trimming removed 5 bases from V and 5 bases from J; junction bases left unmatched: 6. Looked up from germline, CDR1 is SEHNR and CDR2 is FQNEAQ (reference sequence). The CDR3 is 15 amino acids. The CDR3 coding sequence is TGTGCCAGCAGCGAACCTAGCGGGGTGACCGGGGAGCTGTTTTTT. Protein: CASSEPSGVTGELFF.

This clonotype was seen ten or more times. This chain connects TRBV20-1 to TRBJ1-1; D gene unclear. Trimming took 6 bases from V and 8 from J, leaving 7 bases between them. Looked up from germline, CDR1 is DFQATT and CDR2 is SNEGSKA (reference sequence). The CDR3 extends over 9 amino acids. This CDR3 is CSATGEAFF. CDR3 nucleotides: TGCAGTGCGACGGGGGAAGCTTTCTTT.